What follows are 21 T cell receptor beta chains derived from one specimen sequenced in a study of blood T cell repertoires in COVID-19. Measured with immunoSEQ multiplex PCR; TCRdb has only the in-frame clones, and not every one. The data hold about 140,000 clones, with about 83% observed a single time. Sequenced sample: PBMCs or T cells enriched from blood (not recorded which). The receptor source for this set is a woman in her forties or fifties with acute COVID-19.

The chain recombines TRBV7-9 with TRBJ1-6; 7 bases map to TRBD1. The CDR3 is made up of 15 amino acids. Germline V gene lookup returns CDR1 SEHNR and CDR2 FQNEAQ (reference sequence). Trimming cost V 1 base and J 5 bases; bases outside gene matches: 2. The CDR3 DNA follows: TGTGCCAGCAGCTTAGACAGGGGAAATAATTCACCCCTCCACTTT. Encoded protein: CASSLDRGNNSPLHF.

The chain is built from TRBV19 and TRBJ2-7, with 8 bases lining up with TRBD2. The trim removed 5 bases at V and 4 bases at J, leaving 16 bases unmatched. The V gene's germline CDR1 is LNHDA and CDR2 SQIVND (reference sequence). This CDR3 has 17 residues. CDR3 sequence: CASSPRASGTSSYEQYF. The CDR3 DNA reads TGTGCCAGTAGTCCAAGGGCTTCCGGGACTAGTAGTTACGAGCAGTACTTC.

The CDR3 here is CASSGTGLVLTDTQYF. As DNA, the CDR3 is TGTGCCAGCAGTGGTACCGGACTAGTTCTCACAGATACGCAGTATTTT. This chain links TRBV2 with TRBJ2-3; 7 nucleotides align to TRBD2. Per the germline V gene, CDR1 is SNHLY and CDR2 is FYNNEI. The CDR3 extends over 16 amino acids. V was pared by 4 bases and J by 2 bases, with 9 bases of the junction left unmatched.

This clone was counted a few times. The rearrangement uses TRBV7-3 and TRBJ2-3; 13 bases are a match to TRBD2. V was clipped by 6 bases and J by 6 bases; unmatched bases: 9. The CDR3 loop spans 16 amino acids. CDR1 and CDR2 (germline): SGHTA, FQGTGA. The CDR3 spells CASSAGTSGTWDTQYF. The CDR3 bases are TGTGCCAGCAGTGCCGGGACTAGCGGGACGTGGGATACGCAGTATTTT.

V and J are TRBV29-1 and TRBJ2-7, with 8 bases fitting TRBD2. This CDR3 is built from 11 residues. Germline CDR1 SQVTM, CDR2 ANQGSEA. Written as DNA, the CDR3 is TGCGGGGGACTAGGGATCTACGAGCAGTACTTC. Translated, it gives CGGLGIYEQYF.

The rearrangement uses TRBV6-1 and TRBJ2-7; TRBD2 might be the D (5 bases). Trimming stripped 3 bases from V and 2 bases from J, with 11 bases between. Germline CDR1 reads MNHNS; CDR2 reads SASEGT. The CDR3 is 14 residues long. The CDR3 loop reads CASSESGMPYEQYF. CDR3 nucleotide sequence: TGTGCCAGCAGTGAGTCCGGGATGCCCTACGAGCAGTACTTC.

The chain has TRBV5-6 and TRBJ2-7, with a tentative D call TRBD2 (7 bases). V lost 7 bases and J lost 9, with 14 bases in between. CDR1 and CDR2 (germline): SGHDT, YYEEEE. The CDR3 runs to 11 residues. The CDR3 DNA reads as TGTGCCAGCGTTGGGGCGGGGGCGCAGTACTTC. Protein sequence: CASVGAGAQYF.

The chain joins TRBV19 to TRBJ1-2; TRBD1 agrees at 7 bases. Looked up from germline, CDR1 is LNHDA and CDR2 is SQIVND (reference sequence). CDR3 length: 14 residues. The V gene end was trimmed by 6 bases and the J gene end by 2 bases; junction bases not matched to a gene: 6. The CDR3 loop is CASRTGFLNYGYTF. As DNA, the CDR3 is TGTGCCAGTAGGACAGGGTTCCTCAACTATGGCTACACCTTC.

This clone has just one count. The rearrangement joins TRBV19 to TRBJ1-5; D is undetermined. V was clipped by 6 bases and J by 3 bases, with 9 bases between them. The CDR3 length is 13 residues. Looked up from germline, CDR1 is LNHDA and CDR2 is SQIVND (reference sequence). CDR3 coding DNA: TGTGCCAGTAGGGGAGGGCTCAATCAGCCCCAGCATTTT. Its protein product is CASRGGLNQPQHF. Supplemented by reference TRBV19 and TRBJ1-5, the full variable domain reads DGGITQSPKYLFRKEGQNVTLSCEQNLNHDAMYWYRQDPGQGLRLIYYSQIVNDFQKGDIAEGYSVSREKKESFPLTVTSAQKNPTAFYLCASRGGLNQPQHFGDGTRLSIL.

The chain carries TRBV11-2 and TRBJ1-6; D perhaps matches TRBD1 (6 bases). This CDR3 contains 15 residues. Germline CDR1 and CDR2: SGHAT and FQNNGV. Trimming pared 5 bases from V and 7 bases from J, leaving 15 bases between. The CDR3 region has the DNA TGTGCCAGCAGCGCATCAGGGGTCCCGAATTCACCCCTCCACTTT. This gives the protein CASSASGVPNSPLHF.

The chain joins TRBV5-5 to TRBJ2-7; D possibly corresponds to TRBD1 (5 bases). Germline V lookup: CDR1 SGHKS, CDR2 YYEKEE (reference sequence). Trimming stripped 1 base from V and 6 bases from J, with 14 bases between. The CDR3 runs 14 residues. CDR3 nucleotides: TGTGCCAGCAGCTTGAGTCCTTCAGGGCCCGAGCAGTACTTC. This gives the protein CASSLSPSGPEQYF.

The rearrangement links TRBV19 to TRBJ1-5; D is perhaps TRBD1 (6 bases). The CDR3 is made up of 16 amino acids. Trimming removed 3 bases from V and 6 bases from J, with 18 bases in between. CDR1 and CDR2 (germline): LNHDA, SQIVND (reference sequence). The CDR3 region is CASSMVNRVQGQPQHF. CDR3 in DNA: TGTGCCAGTAGTATGGTCAACAGGGTACAGGGTCAGCCCCAGCATTTT.

V is TRBV9 and J is TRBJ2-2; TRBD1 matches 7 bases. Germline V gene data show CDR1 as SGDLS and CDR2 as YYNGEE. This CDR3 has 15 amino acids. After removal of 5 bases from V and 4 bases from J, the junction contained 8 bases not matched to a gene. CDR3: CASSVTGSLTGELFF. CDR3 sequence (DNA): TGTGCCAGCAGTGTGACAGGGAGTCTCACCGGGGAGCTGTTTTTT.

This clone was seen once. The V and J genes are TRBV4-1 and TRBJ1-2; D gene uncertain. There are 14 residues in the CDR3. Between the trimmed V and J ends, which lost 2 bases and 0 bases, there was a span of 7 bases. Germline V gives CDR1 MGHRA, CDR2 YSYEKL. CDR3 nucleotides: TGCGCCAGCAGCCAACTACGGTCTAACTATGGCTACACCTTC. It yields the protein CASSQLRSNYGYTF.

The chain uses TRBV9 and TRBJ2-7, with 12 bases identical to TRBD2. This CDR3 comprises 15 residues. Unmatched junction bases numbered 4, after V lost 4 bases and J lost 2 bases. The germline V gene has CDR1 SGDLS and CDR2 YYNGEE. Written as DNA, the CDR3 is TGTGCCAGCAGCCTCGGACTAGCGGGAACCTACGAGCAGTACTTC. The encoded protein is CASSLGLAGTYEQYF.

This clone showed up just once. The V and J genes are TRBV7-2 and TRBJ1-5; no clear D. Trimming removed 5 bases at V and 0 bases at J, with 8 bases between. The germline V gene has CDR1 SGHTA and CDR2 FQGNSA. The CDR3 loop spans 14 amino acids. The CDR3 loop is CASSGRGSNQPQHF. In DNA, the CDR3 is TGTGCCAGCAGCGGTCGAGGTAGCAATCAGCCCCAGCATTTT.

The chain is built from TRBV7-8 and TRBJ2-1; TRBD2 matches 7 bases. This CDR3 has 15 amino acids. With V trimmed by 6 bases and J by 10 bases, 15 bases remained unmatched. Germline V gene data show CDR1 as SGHVS and CDR2 as FQNEAQ. Written as DNA, the CDR3 is TGTGCCAGCAGTGCGAGTAGTAGCGGGTCCCGAGAGCAGTTCTTC. Its protein is CASSASSSGSREQFF. The variable domain in full, completed from reference TRBV7-8 and TRBJ2-1, reads GAGVSQSPRYKVAKRGQDVALRCDPISGHVSLFWYQQALGQGPEFLTYFQNEAQLDKSGLPSDRFFAERPEGSVSTLKIQRTQQEDSAVYLCASSASSSGSREQFFGPGTRLTVL.

The V and J genes are TRBV7-9 and TRBJ1-2; D possibly corresponds to TRBD1 (6 bases). CDR1 and CDR2 (germline): SEHNR, FQNEAQ (reference sequence). This CDR3 region has 15 residues. V lost 4 bases and J lost 6, with 18 bases in between. The CDR3: CASSSQQGFSDGYTF. In nucleotides, the CDR3 is TGTGCCAGCAGCTCACAACAGGGCTTCAGCGATGGCTACACCTTC.

The chain couples TRBV29-1 to TRBJ2-7; TRBD2 matches 11 bases. This CDR3 has 14 amino acids. V lost 6 bases, J lost 5 bases, and 9 bases stayed unmatched. CDR1 and CDR2 (germline): SQVTM, ANQGSEA. CDR3 coding DNA: TGCAGCGTCGTACCGACTAGCGGGATCAACGAGCAGTACTTC. Residues: CSVVPTSGINEQYF.

Comments on this clone: The germline gene is not matched at one end of the junction; a read error may be the cause. The chain recombines TRBV7-7 with TRBJ1-3, with a tentative D call TRBD1 (6 bases). Germline V gives CDR1 SSHAT, CDR2 FNYEAQ (reference sequence). The CDR3 length is 15 residues. The CDR3 DNA sequence: TGTGCTAGCAGCCGATCACAGGGAACTGGAAACACCATATATTTT. Its translation is CASSRSQGTGNTIYF.

The rearrangement links TRBV24-1 to TRBJ2-7, with D perhaps matching TRBD1 (5 bases). Trimming shortened V by 12 bases and J by 2 bases, and 22 bases separated the two germline ends. Germline CDR1 KGHDR, CDR2 SFDVKD. This CDR3 comprises 15 residues. The CDR3 sequence is CAPSVAAGYTYEQYF. The CDR3 nucleotides are TGTGCCCCCTCGGTTGCGGCAGGGTATACCTACGAGCAGTACTTC.